The 3 T cell receptor beta chains given below trace back to one sample, sequenced in a study of Ad26.COV2.S vaccination and SARS-CoV-2 variants. Using immunoSEQ multiplex PCR, the repertoire was profiled, and TCRdb retains in-frame clones only, with some absent. In the table there are 300,000 to 400,000 clones, about 88% of which are singletons. Stated treatment: around 19 received Ad26.COV2.S at low or high dose, single or two shots; 5 received placebo; per-sample allocation not given. Sample collection was performed on day 63 after the first vaccine or placebo injection. Sequenced material: peripheral blood, taken in a trial of Ad26.COV2.S vaccine versus placebo. These receptors all stem from a person between 18 and 65 years old who received the Ad26.COV2.S COVID-19 vaccine or a placebo.

The rearrangement links TRBV6-5 to TRBJ2-1; 7 bases align to TRBD1. Germline assignment: CDR1 MNHEY and CDR2 SVGAGI. The V gene end was trimmed by 4 bases and the J gene end by 3 bases; junction bases not matched to a gene: 9. There are 16 residues in the CDR3. The CDR3 reads CASSLRGGTVYNEQFF. The CDR3 DNA is TGTGCCAGCAGTTTACGGGGTGGGACAGTCTACAATGAGCAGTTCTTC.

This clone was observed once. J is TRBJ2-7 and V is TRBV5-3; maybe TRBD1 (5 bases). TRBV5-3 is reported as an ORF; its role is uncertain. Trimming removed 6 bases from V and 2 bases from J, with 15 bases in between. The CDR3 runs 14 residues. The CDR3 nucleotides are TGTGCCAGAAAGGGCGCGTCAGGGACCTACGAGCAGTACTTC. It encodes CARKGASGTYEQYF.

The chain recombines TRBV6-5 with TRBJ2-7; TRBD2 might be the D (5 bases). The CDR3 extends over 14 amino acids. The V end was cut by 2 bases, the J end by 6 bases, with 14 bases between. The germline V gene encodes CDR1 MNHEY and CDR2 SVGAGI. The CDR3 loop is CASSYLGLLSEQYF. As DNA, the CDR3 is TGTGCCAGCAGTTACCTCGGACTCCTTTCCGAGCAGTACTTC.